This entry is about one TCR beta chain. Antigen unknown. The repertoire was sequenced with immunoSEQ multiplex PCR; TCRdb's copy has only in-frame clones and lacks some. The sample includes approximately 46,000 clones, 93% of them seen just once. The entry originates in a study of siplizumab effects on memory and regulatory T cells. Points from the study as a whole: Proliferating Tregs' suppressive function in siplizumab cultures went unconfirmed.

The source of this sequence is a human donor in good health. Sequenced input: CD8+ T cells sorted from blood.

The CDR3 region has the DNA TGTGCCACCAGCAGAGTCGACGGAGTGAACACTGAAGCTTTCTTT. Protein sequence: CATSRVDGVNTEAFF. The gene calls are TRBV15 and TRBJ1-1; D unclear. The CDR3 has 15 amino acids. Germline CDR1 reads LNHNV; CDR2 reads YYDKDF (reference sequence). V lost 1 base to trimming and J lost 0 bases, with 9 bases between them.